The present T cell receptor beta chain was sequenced within a study of T cells in Graves' hyperthyroidism and ophthalmopathy. The CDR3 runs 15 residues. Germline lookup yields CDR1 SGHRS and CDR2 YFSETQ. Exclusion of a patient resulted from uncontrolled infection, other autoimmune disease, pregnancy or lactation. Amplification of TCR beta CDR3 regions was performed using RNA transcripts as template. A first-round RT-PCR of the TCR CDR3 used the HTBI primer set. TCRdb recomputed calls from the multiplex PCR reads with MiXCR, one row per CDR3 protein. There are roughly 600,000 distinct CDR3 sequences in the sample; roughly 15% occur only once, and about an eighth lies in the top ten. The table lists this clonotype with many counts. What it binds is not known. One end of the junction varies from germline; a read error may be responsible. Whole-study findings and limits: Blood held most thyroid clonotypes expanded above 0.001 frequency.

This TCR was sampled from a woman between 45 and 60 years old with Graves' ophthalmopathy. The chain uses TRBV5-1 and TRBJ2-2, with 9 bases fitting TRBD2. The sample was blood. For the CDR3, the DNA is TGTGCCAGCAGTTTAGCGGGGGCGAACACCGGGGAGCTGTTTTTT. Translated, it gives CASSLAGANTGELFF.